The 30 T cell receptor beta chains below were found in one sample sequenced in a study of T-cell memory formation after mild COVID-19. TCRdb recomputed calls from the 5' RACE reads with MiXCR, one row per CDR3 protein. The data contain about 400,000 distinct CDR3 sequences, about a sixth of them singletons. The sample taken for sequencing was PBMCs or a T cell subset sorted from them (not recorded which). All receptors derive from a man between 18 and 29 years old who had mild COVID-19 (a few samples of this study predate the infection). Cell type and time point are not known.

The chain couples TRBV7-9 to TRBJ1-1; TRBD1 matches at 7 bases. With 1 base clipped from V and 8 bases from J, the junction kept 13 bases outside the gene matches. This CDR3 contains 16 residues. Germline CDR1 is SEHNR and CDR2 is FQNEAQ (reference sequence). DNA of the CDR3: TGTGCCAGCAGCTTAGACCGCGGCAGGGGGGACTCGGAAGCTTTCTTT. Translation gives CASSLDRGRGDSEAFF.

J is TRBJ1-4 and V is TRBV7-9; no firm D call. V lost 4 bases and J lost 0, with 12 bases in between. CDR3 length: 16 residues. CDR1 SEHNR and CDR2 FQNEAQ come from the germline V gene (reference sequence). The CDR3 reads CASSSFYGATNEKLFF. The CDR3 DNA reads as TGTGCCAGCAGCTCCTTCTACGGCGCAACTAATGAAAAACTGTTTTTT.

This clonotype was seen more than once but under ten times. This chain links TRBV2 with TRBJ1-1; the D gene is possibly TRBD1 (5 bases). Germline values: CDR1 SNHLY, CDR2 FYNNEI. The V and J ends lost 4 bases and 6 bases respectively, with 9 bases between them. This CDR3 region has 12 residues. In DNA form, the CDR3 reads TGTGCCAGCAGTGGGGGGGACCCTGAAGCTTTCTTT. Amino acids: CASSGGDPEAFF.

This sequence joins TRBV4-3 and TRBJ2-2; 9 positions agree with TRBD1. After removal of 5 bases from V and 7 bases from J, the junction contained 14 bases not matched to a gene. Germline-derived CDR1 and CDR2 are LGHNA and YSLEER. The CDR3 consists of 17 residues. CDR3 coding DNA: TGCGCCAGCAGCTCACCGGCGGGACAGGGATTTAGCGGGGAGCTGTTTTTT. It is translated as CASSSPAGQGFSGELFF.

The chain joins TRBV20-1 to TRBJ2-5; D not resolved. The CDR3 spans 15 residues. V was trimmed by 2 bases and J by 1 base, leaving 14 bases between them. The V gene's germline CDR1 is DFQATT and CDR2 SNEGSKA (reference sequence). CDR3 protein: CSARPPVIVQETQYF. DNA of the CDR3: TGCAGTGCTAGACCGCCTGTGATCGTCCAAGAGACCCAGTACTTC.

There are a few counts of this clonotype. This chain uses TRBV6-5 with TRBJ1-5, with 9 bases aligning to TRBD1. Per the germline V gene, CDR1 is MNHEY and CDR2 is SVGAGI. V was clipped by 6 bases and J by 6 bases; unmatched bases: 9. The CDR3 is made up of 15 amino acids. CDR3 protein: CASRAGTGHRQPQHF. CDR3 DNA: TGTGCCAGCAGGGCCGGGACAGGGCATCGTCAGCCCCAGCATTTT.

The V gene is TRBV6-5, the J gene TRBJ2-3, with D possibly TRBD2 on 5 matching bases. From germline, CDR1 is MNHEY and CDR2 SVGAGI. V was shortened by 4 bases and J by 4 bases, with 9 bases between the two germline ends. The CDR3 has 13 amino acids. CDR3 in DNA: TGTGCCAGCAGTTCGTGGACTTCAGATACGCAGTATTTT. Its translation: CASSSWTSDTQYF.

This clonotype was seen repeatedly, ten times or more. The chain recombines TRBV20-1 with TRBJ2-3; perhaps D is TRBD1 or TRBD2 (6 bases each). Germline lookup yields CDR1 DFQATT and CDR2 SNEGSKA (reference sequence). The length of the CDR3 is 14 residues. V shed 4 bases and J shed 1 base, with 12 bases lying between them. CDR3 sequence (DNA): TGCAGTGCTATAAGGGGGGTGGGCACAGATACGCAGTATTTT. As protein: CSAIRGVGTDTQYF.

CDR3 in DNA: TGTGCCAGCAGCCAAATACGTCCCGGGGAGCTGTTTTTT. Translated: CASSQIRPGELFF. The V gene is TRBV3-1, the J gene TRBJ2-2; D is unclear. The germline V gene encodes CDR1 LGHDT and CDR2 YNNKEL (reference sequence). The CDR3 loop spans 13 amino acids. Deletions cut 2 bases from V and 6 bases from J, with 7 bases between.

This clonotype came up a few times. V and J are TRBV18 and TRBJ1-5, with a tentative D call TRBD1 (6 bases). Germline assignment: CDR1 KGHSH and CDR2 LQKENI. V gave up 6 bases and J gave up 1 base, with 13 bases separating them. CDR3 size: 15 residues. The CDR3 sequence: CASSRGLQSNQPQHF. In DNA form, the CDR3 reads TGTGCCAGCTCTAGGGGGTTACAAAGCAATCAGCCCCAGCATTTT.

This clonotype turned up a few times. The chain uses TRBV2 and TRBJ1-4; no definite D call. The CDR3 covers 12 residues. The V gene lost 10 bases and the J gene lost 5 bases, with 11 bases spanning the gap. From germline, CDR1 is SNHLY and CDR2 FYNNEI. The CDR3 region has the DNA TGTGCCACCAGGACGGCCAATGAAAAACTGTTTTTT. Translation: CATRTANEKLFF.

This clonotype was observed a handful of times. The chain employs TRBV5-6 and TRBJ1-2; TRBD1 matches at 8 bases. V trimming: 9 bases; J trimming: 7 bases; junction bases outside the gene matches: 8. The CDR3 sequence is 12 residues long. The germline CDR1 and CDR2 sequences are SGHDT and YYEEEE. In nucleotides, the CDR3 is TGTGCCACCGGTCGGACAGGGCTTGGCTACACCTTC. This encodes CATGRTGLGYTF. Full variable domain (rest looked up from reference TRBV5-6 and TRBJ1-2): DAGVTQSPTHLIKTRGQQVTLRCSPKSGHDTVSWYQQALGQGPQFIFQYYEEEERQRGNFPDRFSGHQFPNYSSELNVNALLLGDSALYLCATGRTGLGYTFGSGTRLTVV.

The chain is built from TRBV4-3 and TRBJ1-2; 7 bases are shared with TRBD1. The CDR3 consists of 20 residues. Trimming cost V 0 bases and J 4 bases; bases outside gene matches: 20. The germline CDR1 and CDR2 sequences are LGHNA and YSLEER. The CDR3 nucleotides are TGCGCCAGCAGCCAAGAAACCCCAAGGTCCTGGACAGGCAGGAGCTATGGCTACACCTTC. Its translation: CASSQETPRSWTGRSYGYTF.

The CDR3 bases are TGTGCCAGCAGTGAACTGGGTGAGGGCACAGATACGCAGTATTTT. Its protein product is CASSELGEGTDTQYF. The chain combines TRBV2 with TRBJ2-3; D call uncertain. The CDR3 length is 15 residues. Per germline, CDR1 SNHLY and CDR2 FYNNEI. V lost 2 bases and J 1 base, leaving 10 bases between the germline ends.

The J gene is TRBJ1-5, the V gene TRBV4-1; D is undetermined. V was shortened by 0 bases and J by 0 bases, with 6 bases between the two germline ends. The CDR3 totals 15 residues. Germline CDR1 MGHRA, CDR2 YSYEKL. The chain's CDR3 is CASSQEGVSNQPQHF. In DNA form, the CDR3 reads TGCGCCAGCAGCCAAGAAGGAGTTAGCAATCAGCCCCAGCATTTT.

The V gene is TRBV7-2, the J gene TRBJ1-5, with 9 positions matching TRBD1. The CDR3 contains 16 residues. V gave up 0 bases and J gave up 1 base; unmatched junction bases: 1. Germline lookup yields CDR1 SGHTA and CDR2 FQGNSA. In DNA form, the CDR3 reads TGTGCCAGCAGCTTAGCAGGGACAGGGAGCAATCAGCCCCAGCATTTT. Encoded protein: CASSLAGTGSNQPQHF.

This clonotype was recorded a few times. The chain couples TRBV7-2 to TRBJ2-7; D is unclear. The length of the CDR3 is 13 residues. CDR1 SGHTA and CDR2 FQGNSA come from the germline V gene. Trimming took 1 base from V and 4 from J, leaving 8 bases between them. The CDR3 reads CASSLVAAYEQYV. CDR3 coding DNA: TGTGCCAGCAGCTTAGTGGCAGCTTACGAGCAGTACGTC.

CDR3 loop: CASSPGTTGANEKLFF. The CDR3 bases are TGTGCCAGCAGCCCAGGGACGACAGGCGCTAATGAAAAACTGTTTTTT. V usage is TRBV5-6 and J usage is TRBJ1-4, with D perhaps TRBD1 (6 bases). Trimming stripped 4 bases from V and 3 bases from J, with 16 bases between. The CDR3 is 16 residues long. Germline values: CDR1 SGHDT, CDR2 YYEEEE.

The V call is TRBV24-1, the J call TRBJ2-3; D possibly uses TRBD1 or TRBD2 (5 bases each). Trimming cost V 3 bases and J 5 bases, with 14 bases left between them. The germline V gene has CDR1 KGHDR and CDR2 SFDVKD. The CDR3 runs to 15 residues. This CDR3 is CATSDGTDSGDTQYF. For the CDR3, the DNA is TGTGCCACCAGTGATGGGACGGACTCCGGAGATACGCAGTATTTT.

This clonotype showed up just a few times. V and J are TRBV7-2 and TRBJ1-2, with a possible D match to TRBD1 (5 bases). Germline CDR1 reads SGHTA; CDR2 reads FQGNSA. The CDR3 covers 16 residues. Trimming removed 3 bases at V and 8 bases at J, with 22 bases between. This chain's CDR3 is CASSFNRGSAGSGYTF. The CDR3 coding sequence is TGTGCCAGCAGCTTCAATCGGGGGTCGGCTGGTTCCGGCTACACCTTC.

This clonotype was picked up a small number of times. The V call is TRBV5-1, the J call TRBJ2-1; D unclear. Germline lookup yields CDR1 SGHRS and CDR2 YFSETQ. V gave up 0 bases and J gave up 0 bases, with 7 bases separating them. This CDR3 spans 15 amino acids. CDR3 DNA: TGCGCCAGCAGCTTGGATCTCTACTCCTACAATGAGCAGTTCTTC. This sequence encodes CASSLDLYSYNEQFF.

The chain has TRBV6-2 or TRBV6-3 and TRBJ1-6; D might be TRBD1 (5 bases). Trimming pared 2 bases from V and 7 bases from J, leaving 9 bases between. The CDR3 has 14 residues. The germline CDR1 and CDR2 sequences are MNHEY and SVGEGT. The CDR3 sequence: CASSYGTSNSPLHF. The CDR3, as DNA: TGTGCCAGCAGTTACGGGACGTCAAATTCACCCCTCCACTTT.

This clonotype was detected only a few times. V and J are TRBV30 and TRBJ2-1, with 11 bases that match TRBD1. This CDR3 spans 15 amino acids. The ends lost 0 bases at V and 3 bases at J; junction bases unmatched: 1. Looked up from germline, CDR1 is GTSNPN and CDR2 is SVGIG (reference sequence). CDR3 region: CAWSVGTGGYNEQFF. The CDR3 coding sequence is TGTGCCTGGAGTGTTGGGACAGGGGGCTACAATGAGCAGTTCTTC.

The chain links TRBV12-3 or TRBV12-4 to TRBJ1-2; D is perhaps TRBD1 (5 bases). Trimming took 4 bases from V and 10 from J, leaving 16 bases between them. There are 13 residues in the CDR3. CDR3 sequence reads: CASSWGTGIDYTF. The CDR3 DNA reads as TGTGCCAGCAGTTGGGGGACGGGGATCGACTACACCTTC.

This clonotype was detected a few times. V usage is TRBV20-1 and J usage is TRBJ1-5, with a possible D match to TRBD1 (5 bases). V lost 3 bases to trimming and J lost 2 bases, with 20 bases between them. CDR1 is DFQATT and CDR2 is SNEGSKA in the germline V gene (reference sequence). The CDR3 runs 17 residues. The CDR3 loop is CSASLGARRSRNQPQHF. The DNA for the CDR3 is TGCAGTGCTAGTCTCGGGGCGAGGAGGTCTCGCAATCAGCCCCAGCATTTT.

This clonotype was counted between two and nine times. CDR3 amino acids: CASSLVRDGFYEQYV. The CDR3 DNA sequence: TGTGCCAGCAGCTTAGTCCGGGACGGATTCTACGAGCAGTACGTC. This sequence joins TRBV7-9 and TRBJ2-7; either TRBD1 or TRBD2 may fit D (5 bases each). Germline lookup yields CDR1 SEHNR and CDR2 FQNEAQ (reference sequence). The CDR3 length is 15 residues. Trimming took 1 base from V and 3 from J, leaving 13 bases between them.

This chain uses TRBV5-1 with TRBJ2-3; D might be TRBD2 (5 bases). Germline lookup yields CDR1 SGHRS and CDR2 YFSETQ. The V and J ends lost 2 bases and 2 bases respectively, with 12 bases between them. The CDR3 has 15 amino acids. CDR3 loop: CASSFEGRPTDTQYF. In DNA, the CDR3 is TGCGCCAGCAGCTTTGAGGGCCGCCCCACAGATACGCAGTATTTT.

The table lists this clonotype with a few counts. The chain carries TRBV7-3 and TRBJ1-1; D gene ambiguous. Germline V gives CDR1 SGHTA, CDR2 FQGTGA. With 3 bases removed from V and 0 bases from J, the gap between germline ends came to 8 bases. The CDR3 totals 14 residues. The DNA of the CDR3 is TGTGCCAGCAGCTTCATAGCACTGAACACTGAAGCTTTCTTT. This encodes CASSFIALNTEAFF. The full variable domain, rest sourced from reference TRBV7-3 and TRBJ1-1, is GAGVSQTPSNKVTEKGKYVELRCDPISGHTALYWYRQSLGQGPEFLIYFQGTGAADDSGLPNDRFFAVRPEGSVSTLKIQRTERGDSAVYLCASSFIALNTEAFFGQGTRLTVV.

This clonotype was counted only a few times. This sequence joins TRBV5-1 and TRBJ2-2; TRBD2 matches at 8 bases. CDR3 length: 16 amino acids. V dropped 5 bases and J dropped 5; count of bases not matched to a gene: 11. The V gene's germline CDR1 is SGHRS and CDR2 YFSETQ. CDR3 DNA sequence: TGCGCCAGCAGTCCCCAAGCGCGGGGGGCTACCGGGGAGCTGTTTTTT. This translates into CASSPQARGATGELFF.

V is TRBV9 and J is TRBJ2-5; D is ambiguous. V shed 4 bases and J shed 5 bases, with 12 bases lying between them. The germline V gene encodes CDR1 SGDLS and CDR2 YYNGEE. The CDR3 contains 13 residues. CDR3 nucleotide sequence: TGTGCCAGCAGCCTGGGGTCGTGGGAGACCCAGTACTTC. This gives the protein CASSLGSWETQYF.